The source of this TCR beta chain is a study of cytomegalovirus exposure and HLA in healthy donors. The study ran its PCR with 60 Vbeta and 13 Jbeta primers. Some clones are missing from TCRdb's copy, which holds only in-frame ones; the method was immunoSEQ multiplex PCR. The repertoire holds under 150,000 clones, with roughly 80% as singletons. Per the germline V gene, CDR1 is MNHEY and CDR2 is SVGAGI. The CDR3 covers 14 residues. Trimming left V 4 bases short and J 2 bases short, with 10 bases between. V usage is TRBV6-5 and J usage is TRBJ2-3; D is unclear. This clonotype was sampled from a man in his forties in good health and CMV-seropositive. Sequenced sample: PBMCs. The CDR3 reads CASSSLVFTDTQYF. In DNA, the CDR3 is TGTGCCAGCAGTTCGCTAGTGTTCACAGATACGCAGTATTTT.